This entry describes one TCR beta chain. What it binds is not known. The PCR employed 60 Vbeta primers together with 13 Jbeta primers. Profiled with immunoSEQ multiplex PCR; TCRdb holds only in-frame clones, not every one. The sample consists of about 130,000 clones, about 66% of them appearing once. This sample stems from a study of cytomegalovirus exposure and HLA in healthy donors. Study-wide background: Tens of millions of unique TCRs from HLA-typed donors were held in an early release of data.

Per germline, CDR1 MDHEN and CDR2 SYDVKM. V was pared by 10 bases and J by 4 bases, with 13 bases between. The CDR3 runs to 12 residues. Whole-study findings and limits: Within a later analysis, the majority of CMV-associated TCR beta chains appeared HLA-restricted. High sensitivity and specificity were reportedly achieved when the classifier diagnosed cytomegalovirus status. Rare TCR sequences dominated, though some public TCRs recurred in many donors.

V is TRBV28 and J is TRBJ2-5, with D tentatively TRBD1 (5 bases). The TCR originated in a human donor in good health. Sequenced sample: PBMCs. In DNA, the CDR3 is TGTGCCACGGGTTTACAGGTAGAGACCCAGTACTTC. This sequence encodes CATGLQVETQYF.